The rows below give T cell receptor beta chains drawn from one sample of a study of regulatory T cells in long-lasting Graves disease. Using its own MiXCR run on the multiplex PCR reads, TCRdb lists one record per CDR3 protein. The sample has fewer than 450,000 distinct CDR3 sequences; around 21% are singletons. The sequencing here drew on peripheral blood mononuclear cells (PBMCs), taken when the disease was refractory, from a patient treated with antithyroid drugs. These receptors were collected from a female donor with Graves disease. The CDR3 runs from the conserved cysteine through the conserved F or W. The D gene is left open where the match is weak. Clone size is shown for a subset of rows, as once, few, many or a class of expanded clone.

abundance	d_gene	j_gene	v_gene	CDR3nt	CDR3aa
many	TRBD1	TRBJ2-6	TRBV28	TGTGCCAGCAGCTTACAGGGGGCTGGGGCCAACGTCCTGACTTTC	CASSLQGAGANVLTF
many	TRBD1	TRBJ2-7	TRBV27	TGTGCCAGCAGTGTAATTCCGGGACAGGGCTACGAGCAGTACTTC	CASSVIPGQGYEQYF
NA	NA	TRBJ2-2	TRBV28	TGTGCCAGCAGCCGGGAGACCGGGGAGCTGTTTTTT	CASSRETGELFF
NA	TRBD2	TRBJ2-1	TRBV28	TGTGCCAGCAGTTGGACTAGCCCGAGAACCAATGAGCAGTTCTTC	CASSWTSPRTNEQFF
few	NA	TRBJ2-4	TRBV6-1	TGTGCCAGCAGGGGGCCCCACCAAAACATTCAGTACTTC	CASRGPHQNIQYF
NA	NA	TRBJ2-5	TRBV27	TGTGCCAGCAGTTTTGTGGGGCCCGGGGAGACCCAGTACTTC	CASSFVGPGETQYF
few	TRBD1	TRBJ1-4	TRBV18	TGTGCCAGCTCAGCGGACAGGCGCGTTAATGAAAAACTGTTTTTT	CASSADRRVNEKLFF
many	NA	TRBJ1-4	TRBV20-1	TGCAGTGCTAGTCAGGCTTCTAATGAAAAACTGTTTTTT	CSASQASNEKLFF
NA	NA	TRBJ2-3	TRBV28	TGTGCCAGCAGCACCCTGCCACAGCGTCCAGGGACAGATACGCAGTATTTT	CASSTLPQRPGTDTQYF
NA	NA	TRBJ1-2	TRBV30	TGTGCCTGGCACCGCAGGGAGTATAACTACACCTTC	CAWHRREYNYTF
many	NA	TRBJ2-5	TRBV7-2	TGTGCCAGCAGCTTGGGGTTAGAGACCCAGTACTTC	CASSLGLETQYF
NA	NA	TRBJ1-4	TRBV20-1	TGCAGTGGGGACCCAGACACCTCAAGGGGAAAACTGTTTTTT	CSGDPDTSRGKLFF
many	NA	TRBJ2-7	TRBV7-2	TGTGCCAGCAGCTGGGGACCAACTTACGAGCAGTACTTC	CASSWGPTYEQYF
NA	NA	TRBJ2-7	TRBV20-1	TGCAGTGCTAGCGGACTTACCTACGAGCAGTACTTC	CSASGLTYEQYF
few	TRBD1	TRBJ2-4	TRBV24-1	TGTGCCACCAGTGATGGACAGGGTGCGGCCAAAAACATTCAGTACTTC	CATSDGQGAAKNIQYF
NA	NA	TRBJ2-7	TRBV5-1	TGCGCCAGCAGCTTGGGTCACCACTACGAGCAGTACTTC	CASSLGHHYEQYF
many	TRBD1	TRBJ2-5	TRBV20-1	TGCAGTGGGGGGACAGGGGGCGCGGAGACCCAGTACTTC	CSGGTGGAETQYF
many	TRBD2	TRBJ2-7	TRBV2	TGTGCCAGCAGTGACCGGACTGGATGGGGAGGGGAGCAGTACTTC	CASSDRTGWGGEQYF
NA	NA	TRBJ2-7	TRBV6-2/TRBV6-3	TGTGCCAGCAGCAGCATGGGAGTAGTCATGGACGAGCAGTACTTC	CASSSMGVVMDEQYF
many	TRBD2	TRBJ2-2	TRBV11-2	TGTGCCAGCAGCTTAGATCCGGGACTAGCGAACACCGGGGAGCTGTTTTTT	CASSLDPGLANTGELFF